The 10 T cell receptor beta chains in this list originate from one sample, sequenced in a study of cytomegalovirus exposure and HLA in healthy donors. This PCR relied on a set of 60 Vbeta primers and 13 Jbeta primers. The assay was immunoSEQ multiplex PCR, and TCRdb's table has in-frame clones only and misses some. The sample records 180,000 or so clones, 78% being singletons. Material: PBMCs. These receptors were obtained from a female donor in good health and CMV-seronegative.

This chain connects TRBV7-9 to TRBJ2-3, with a weak D call TRBD1 (6 bases). This CDR3 is built from 15 residues. Per the germline V gene, CDR1 is SEHNR and CDR2 is FQNEAQ (reference sequence). V dropped 3 bases and J dropped 1 base, with 11 bases sitting between them. The CDR3 sequence: CASSFTDSRTDTQYF. The CDR3 nucleotides read TGTGCCAGCAGCTTTACGGACAGTCGCACAGATACGCAGTATTTT.

Only a few counts were recorded for this clone. The chain has TRBV18 and TRBJ2-1, with TRBD1 matching over 7 bases. Germline V lookup: CDR1 KGHSH, CDR2 LQKENI. The CDR3 runs 13 residues. J was trimmed by 8 bases and V by 5 bases; bases with no gene match: 6. The CDR3 nucleotides are TGTGCCAGCTCATCCTCAGGGGGTGATGAGCAGTTCTTC. As protein: CASSSSGGDEQFF.

The gene calls are TRBV27 and TRBJ2-1; 12 nucleotides match TRBD1. Germline values: CDR1 MNHEY, CDR2 SMNVEV (reference sequence). V lost 3 bases to trimming and J lost 3 bases; unmatched junction nucleotides: 3. The CDR3 totals 16 residues. The CDR3 loop is CASSLGTGGFYNEQFF. CDR3 in DNA: TGTGCCAGCAGTTTGGGGACAGGGGGCTTCTACAATGAGCAGTTCTTC.

This chain connects TRBV30 to TRBJ2-5, with D maybe TRBD1 (6 bases). In germline, CDR1 is GTSNPN, CDR2 SVGIG (reference sequence). The CDR3 consists of 12 residues. The V end lost 8 bases, the J end lost 4 bases, and 14 bases lay between the germline ends. The CDR3 loop is CAGGFPPETQYF. CDR3 sequence (DNA): TGTGCCGGGGGCTTCCCTCCAGAGACCCAGTACTTC.

The gene calls are TRBV10-3 and TRBJ2-1, with D tentatively TRBD2 (6 bases). Germline CDR1 reads ENHRY; CDR2 reads SYGVKD. V shed 6 bases and J shed 8 bases, with 20 bases lying between them. The CDR3 has 15 residues. For the CDR3, the DNA is TGTGCCATCAGGCCCCCAGGAATTCCTAGCGATGAGCAGTTCTTC. Translating gives CAIRPPGIPSDEQFF.

This chain connects TRBV27 to TRBJ2-2; 8 nucleotides agree with TRBD1. V gave up 6 bases and J gave up 3 bases; unmatched junction bases: 6. Per germline, CDR1 MNHEY and CDR2 SMNVEV (reference sequence). This CDR3 comprises 15 residues. The DNA of the CDR3 is TGTGCCAGCAGACCGGGACAGGTTGACACCGGGGAGCTGTTTTTT. Amino acid sequence: CASRPGQVDTGELFF.

This chain joins TRBV29-1 and TRBJ2-7, with D perhaps matching TRBD1 (6 bases). CDR1 is SQVTM, CDR2 ANQGSEA, per germline. The V end lost 4 bases, the J end lost 3 bases, and 10 bases lay between the germline ends. This CDR3 has 12 residues. This CDR3 reads CSVARDNYEQYF. CDR3 DNA: TGCAGCGTTGCCCGGGACAACTACGAGCAGTACTTC.

This chain joins TRBV27 and TRBJ2-5; D unresolved. Trimming pared 2 bases from V and 3 bases from J, leaving 10 bases between. In germline, CDR1 is MNHEY, CDR2 SMNVEV (reference sequence). CDR3 size: 14 residues. The CDR3 nucleotides read TGTGCCAGCAGTTTACGTTACAGAGAAGAGACCCAGTACTTC. Protein sequence: CASSLRYREETQYF.

This sequence joins TRBV27 and TRBJ1-2, with D possibly matching TRBD1 (6 bases). The CDR3 contains 12 residues. The V end was cut by 7 bases, the J end by 6 bases, with 12 bases between. Per the germline V gene, CDR1 is MNHEY and CDR2 is SMNVEV (reference sequence). CDR3 in amino acids: CASKSGQNGYTF. In DNA form, the CDR3 reads TGTGCCAGCAAATCGGGACAAAATGGCTACACCTTC.

The chain links TRBV5-1 to TRBJ2-7, with D tentatively TRBD2 (6 bases). The CDR3 runs to 14 residues. Germline loops: CDR1 SGHRS, CDR2 YFSETQ. Trimming removed 0 bases at V and 5 bases at J, with 12 bases between. CDR3 amino acids: CASSLAQLADEQYF. The CDR3 DNA is TGCGCCAGCAGCTTGGCTCAACTAGCAGACGAGCAGTACTTC.